This TCR beta chain was obtained from a study of T cells expressing NK-cell markers. Concerning this clonotype: Its specificity is not known.

CDR1 is MGHRA, CDR2 YSYEKL, per germline. This CDR3 contains 15 residues. Study-wide results and limits: Clones of NKG2C+ T cells that had expanded were of unclear HCMV specificity. The study found these clonotypes also leading the CD3+CD56-NKG2C+ fraction in a handful of donors. NKG2C+ dominant clonotypes from several donors made up about 1.0-7.5% of CD8+ T cells.

TCRdb processed the 5' RACE reads again and assigns one entry to each CDR3 protein, with no DNA. This sample's clone table lists 500,000 to 700,000 distinct CDR3 sequences. The chain has TRBV4-1 and TRBJ2-2; TCRdb gives TRBD1 as the D gene, but with no DNA this cannot be confirmed. The TCR comes from a man aged 18-30 years in good health. Sequencing was done on a sample of blood T cells: a sorted CD56 or NKG2C T cell subset, CD4+ or CD8+ T cells, or bulk PBMC T cells (not recorded which). CDR3 in amino acids: CASSHPGGNTGELFF.